This is a list of T cell receptor beta chains from one sample in a study of a mutant IDH1 vaccine in newly diagnosed glioma. Clones were sequenced by immunoSEQ multiplex PCR, and TCRdb holds only the in-frame ones, with some missing. The sample includes about 38,000 clones, about 73% of them seen just once. The material was PBMCs, obtained from a glioma patient treated with radiotherapy, temozolomide or both. The source is a man aged 35 to 55 with glioma. Some clones in this sample may be carry-over from other donors' samples. Both conserved end residues are part of each CDR3. D genes are given only for firm matches. Not all rows give a size; the values are once, few, many and, for expanded clones, a class.

j_call v_call clone_size d_call cdr3_nt cdr3_aa
TRBJ1-2 TRBV29-1 - TRBD1 TGCAGCACGCGGGACAGCACCTCCTATGGCTACACCTTC CSTRDSTSYGYTF
TRBJ2-7 TRBV6-1 - TRBD2 TGTGCCAGCAGAAAGGCGGGGGGCTCCTACGAGCAGTACTTC CASRKAGGSYEQYF
TRBJ2-4 TRBV29-1 - TRBD1 TGCAGCGTTGAAGAGGGACAGAATCAGTACTTC CSVEEGQNQYF
TRBJ2-1 TRBV5-6 - TRBD2 TGTGCCAGCCGCACGGGACTAGGTCTGGACAATGAGCAGTTCTTC CASRTGLGLDNEQFF
TRBJ2-1 TRBV4-2 once TRBD2 TGTGCCAGCAGCCAAGATGGGGCTAGCGGGGGAAATGAGCAGTTCTTC CASSQDGASGGNEQFF
TRBJ1-5 TRBV4-2 - - TGTGCCAGCAGCCAGACCCCGGGACGCACGGATCAGCCCCAGCATTTT CASSQTPGRTDQPQHF
TRBJ2-2 TRBV19 few TRBD1 TGTGCCAGTTCCCGACAGGGAGAGACCGGGGAGCTGTTTTTT CASSRQGETGELFF
TRBJ2-4 TRBV27 - - TGTGCCAGCAGCCCCTCCACGGAGGGGAACATTCAGTACTTC CASSPSTEGNIQYF
TRBJ2-5 TRBV5-1 once TRBD2 TGCGCCAGCAGCCTCGGGACTACTTGGAAAGAGACCCAGTACTTC CASSLGTTWKETQYF
TRBJ1-1 TRBV5-6 - - TGTGCCAGCAGCAGGAACTACAGGTCAGACACTGAAGCTTTCTTT CASSRNYRSDTEAFF
TRBJ2-7 TRBV10-3 - - TGTGCCACCAGGCTAATGACGGATTCCTACGAGCAGTACTTC CATRLMTDSYEQYF
TRBJ2-3 TRBV6-5 - TRBD1 TGTGCCAGCAGTAGGACAGGGGGAACAGATACGCAGTATTTT CASSRTGGTDTQYF
TRBJ2-5 TRBV19 few TRBD2 TGTGCCAGTAGTACCAACCTAGCGGCGGGGGAGACCCAGTACTTC CASSTNLAAGETQYF
TRBJ2-3 TRBV7-2 - - TGTGCCAGCAGCTTAGCCGGGGGACGGATCACAGATACGCAGTATTTT CASSLAGGRITDTQYF
TRBJ1-1 TRBV7-2 - - TGTGCCAGCAGCTTAGAGGGGTTCAGCCAAGCTTTCTTT CASSLEGFSQAFF
TRBJ2-3 TRBV7-2 - TRBD2 TGTGCCAGCAGCTCCGGGACTAGCGGGGACACAGATACGCAGTATTTT CASSSGTSGDTDTQYF
TRBJ1-1 TRBV11-3 - - TGTGCCAGCAGCACCAGTCTGGGGGAGAACACTGAAGCTTTCTTT CASSTSLGENTEAFF
TRBJ2-3 TRBV4-3 - TRBD2 TGCGCCAGCAGCCAAGGCTCACTAGCGGGGGGCACAGATACGCAGTATTTT CASSQGSLAGGTDTQYF
TRBJ1-4 TRBV19 - - TGTGCCAGTAGTATAAGTTTTTACGTAGCTAATGAAAAACTGTTTTTT CASSISFYVANEKLFF
TRBJ1-1 TRBV7-2 - - TGTGCCAGCAGCTCCAGGGCCGGAAGGACTGAAGCTTTCTTT CASSSRAGRTEAFF
TRBJ2-7 TRBV19 - TRBD2 TGTGCCAGTAGTATGAGGGGAGGGAGCGACGAGCAGTACTTC CASSMRGGSDEQYF
TRBJ2-2 TRBV4-2 - - TGTGCCAGCAGCCCGACTAGAAACACCGGGGAGCTGTTTTTT CASSPTRNTGELFF
TRBJ1-5 TRBV6-6 - - TGTGCCAGCAGTTACTCGACGCAGGCCAATCAGCCCCAGCATTTT CASSYSTQANQPQHF
TRBJ1-2 TRBV7-2 - - TGTGCCAGCAGTTCTACTCCAGCCGGGACAACAGACCATGGCTACACCTTC CASSSTPAGTTDHGYTF
TRBJ1-1 TRBV7-8 medium-sized TRBD1 TGTGCCAGCAGCGCTAGACAGGGGCCTACTCTTGAAGCTTTCTTT CASSARQGPTLEAFF
TRBJ1-1 TRBV5-1 - - TGCGCCAGCAGTTCTGACAGAAGGGGTTTGAACACTGAAGCTTTCTTT CASSSDRRGLNTEAFF
TRBJ1-6 TRBV4-1 - - TGCGCCAGCAGCCAAGTGGAACGTAATAATTCACCCCTCCACTTT CASSQVERNNSPLHF
TRBJ1-2 TRBV4-3 - - TGCGCCAGCAGCCAAGAGGGTAGCTATGGCTACACCTTC CASSQEGSYGYTF
TRBJ1-4 TRBV6-6 - - TGTGCCAGCAGTTCTCGAGGGATAACTAATGAAAAACTGTTTTTT CASSSRGITNEKLFF
TRBJ1-1 TRBV5-5 - - TGTGCCAGCAGCTTCTCATATGGCACTGAAGCTTTCTTT CASSFSYGTEAFF
TRBJ1-5 TRBV19 - - TGTGCCAGTAGTATAGTTCGGCAGGGGATGTATCAGCCCCAGCATTTT CASSIVRQGMYQPQHF
TRBJ2-7 TRBV5-5 - - TGTGCCAGCAGCTTTCATTACGAGCAGTACTTC CASSFHYEQYF
TRBJ2-1 TRBV5-1 - TRBD1 TGCGCCAGCAGCCCACCGGGACAGGTACATGAGCAGTTCTTC CASSPPGQVHEQFF
TRBJ1-4 TRBV27 - TRBD1 TGTGCCAGCACTACAGGGGTCCTTAATGAAAAACTGTTTTTT CASTTGVLNEKLFF
TRBJ2-5 TRBV6-5 few - TGTGCCAGCAGTTACGGTTGGGGGGCCATGGGAGAGACCCAGTACTTC CASSYGWGAMGETQYF
TRBJ2-7 TRBV5-4 - - TGTGCCAGCAGCCCAGGGGGAGGTGACGAGCAGTACTTC CASSPGGGDEQYF
TRBJ1-4 TRBV7-2 - - TGTGCCAGCAGCGAGGGGCCGGGTGAGGCCGAAAAACTGTTTTTT CASSEGPGEAEKLFF
TRBJ2-7 TRBV5-1 - TRBD1 TGCGCCAGCAGCTTGGACGGGACAGGGATCGACGAGCAGTACTTC CASSLDGTGIDEQYF
TRBJ1-4 TRBV18 - - TGTGCCAGCTCACAGGGGTCAACTAATGAAAAACTGTTTTTT CASSQGSTNEKLFF
TRBJ1-1 TRBV29-1 - - TGCAGCGTTGACAGTAACACTGAAGCTTTCTTT CSVDSNTEAFF
TRBJ1-1 TRBV9 - - TGTGCCAGCAGCGTACTTACAGGGTGGACTGAAGCTTTCTTT CASSVLTGWTEAFF
TRBJ2-7 TRBV28 - - TGTGCCAGCACCATACGTGGGGCGTCCTACGAGCAGTACTTC CASTIRGASYEQYF